This TCR beta chain was retrieved from a study of Ad26.COV2.S vaccination and SARS-CoV-2 variants. Background on the study: The Ad26.COV2.S arm of the COV1001 trial was where the donor was placed. Intramuscularly, Ad26.COV2.S was given either once or twice, 56 days apart. Study-level results: It is possible that the TCR breadth and depth analyses underestimated the total T cell responses.

Method: immunoSEQ multiplex PCR; TCRdb's copy keeps in-frame clones and lacks some. The sample records about 500,000 clones, 89% being singletons. To note about this clone: Its antigen is still unknown.

As to treatment: roughly 19 received Ad26.COV2.S at low or high dose, single or two shots; 5 received placebo; per-sample allocation not given. Repertoires come from day 63 after the first vaccine or placebo injection. This adult donor, from Boston, was 18-55 years old. V was pared by 1 base and J by 1 base, with 0 bases of the junction left unmatched. The CDR3 loop spans 15 amino acids. Germline CDR1 reads MNHNS; CDR2 reads SASEGT. This chain joins TRBV6-1 and TRBJ2-3; TRBD2 matches 9 bases. This receptor was taken from a person aged 18-60 years who received the Ad26.COV2.S COVID-19 vaccine or a placebo. Sequencing used peripheral blood, obtained in a trial of Ad26.COV2.S vaccine versus placebo. The CDR3 nucleotides are TGTGCCAGCAGTGAAGAGCGGGGGGGCACAGATACGCAGTATTTT. Amino acids: CASSEERGGTDTQYF.